The rows below give T cell receptor beta chains drawn from one sample of a study of T cell responses to AZD1222 COVID-19 vaccine. The data were produced by immunoSEQ multiplex PCR, yet TCRdb's version contains in-frame clones alone and is incomplete. Of 72,000 or so clones listed, nearly 90% were seen once; the top ten hold over 25%. The sequenced sample was peripheral blood, obtained 28 days after the second AZD1222 dose. The receptors stem from an adult who received the AZD1222 COVID-19 vaccine. CDR3s include the opening cysteine and the closing phenylalanine or tryptophan. A D gene is named only where the DNA matches it firmly. Clone sizes are given selectively: once, few, many, or a class where the clone is expanded.

size	V	J	D	DNA	CDR3
NA	TRBV7-6	TRBJ2-2	TRBD2	TGTGCCAGCAGCTTCTTAGCGGGAGGTAGTACCGGGGAGCTGTTTTTT	CASSFLAGGSTGELFF
NA	TRBV28	TRBJ1-2	NA	TGTGCCAGCAGCCACTTAAGGGATGGCTACACCTTC	CASSHLRDGYTF
NA	TRBV11-3	TRBJ2-3	TRBD2	TGTGCCAGCACTAGCGGGGGAGGGTTTACGCAGTATTTT	CASTSGGGFTQYF
NA	TRBV19	TRBJ2-2	TRBD2	TGTGCCAGTAGTATAGGGACTAGGCCGGGGGAGCTGTTTTTT	CASSIGTRPGELFF
NA	TRBV2	TRBJ2-7	TRBD2	TGTGCCAGCGACCTGGGACTACCCGGAGGCGAGCAGTACTTC	CASDLGLPGGEQYF
NA	TRBV7-9	TRBJ2-5	TRBD2	TGTGCCAGCAGCCCAGGACTAGCGGCAGAGACCCAGTACTTC	CASSPGLAAETQYF
NA	TRBV7-3	TRBJ2-1	TRBD2	TGTGCCAGCAGCTTATCCCCGGGGGGTTTGTATGAGCAGTTCTTC	CASSLSPGGLYEQFF
NA	TRBV3-1/TRBV3-2	TRBJ2-1	NA	TGTGCCAGCAGCCAAGAACAGAATGAGCAGTTCTTC	CASSQEQNEQFF
once	TRBV5-1	TRBJ2-2	NA	TGCGCCAGCAGCCCGGACGGGACGGTCCAGAACACCGGGGAGCTGTTTTTT	CASSPDGTVQNTGELFF
NA	TRBV7-9	TRBJ1-1	TRBD1	TGTGCCAGCAGCTTAGGGGAGTATATAGGGGGCCCTGAAGCTTTCTTT	CASSLGEYIGGPEAFF
NA	TRBV5-5	TRBJ1-2	TRBD1	TGTGCCAGCAGCTCGACAGGGGATCGAGGCTACACCTTC	CASSSTGDRGYTF
NA	TRBV27	TRBJ2-5	TRBD1	TGTGCCAGCAGTCCCACAGGGGGGCCGGGGGAGACCCAGTACTTC	CASSPTGGPGETQYF
NA	TRBV11-2	TRBJ1-1	TRBD1	TGTGCCAGCAGCAAACAGGGGGCGTTCACTGAAGCTTTCTTT	CASSKQGAFTEAFF
NA	TRBV12-5	TRBJ2-2	NA	TGTGCTAGTGGTTTAAGTGGCACCGGGGAGCTGTTTTTT	CASGLSGTGELFF
NA	TRBV6-5	TRBJ1-1	NA	TGTGCCAGCCAGCCGGGGGGGGAGAACACTGAAGCTTTCTTT	CASQPGGENTEAFF
NA	TRBV2	TRBJ2-7	NA	TGTGCCAGCACGGGACTCTACGAGCAGTACTTC	CASTGLYEQYF
few	TRBV7-8	TRBJ2-1	TRBD2	TGTGCCAGCAGCCTAAGGCTTGGAGGACTAGCGTTCAATGAGCAGTTCTTC	CASSLRLGGLAFNEQFF
NA	TRBV28	TRBJ2-7	NA	TGTGCCAGCAGTTTATGGGGGGGCTCCTACGAGCAGTACTTC	CASSLWGGSYEQYF
NA	TRBV7-6	TRBJ2-2	TRBD1	TGTGCCAGCAGCTTACTTGGACAGGGGTCCGGGGAGCTGTTTTTT	CASSLLGQGSGELFF
NA	TRBV11-2	TRBJ2-5	TRBD1	TGTGCCAGCAGCTTACCCCGGACAGGGGGGGAGACCCAGTACTTC	CASSLPRTGGETQYF
NA	TRBV7-2	TRBJ1-5	NA	TGTGCCAGCAGCTCCCGAGCGCAGCCCCAGCATTTT	CASSSRAQPQHF
NA	TRBV4-2	TRBJ2-2	NA	TGTGCCAGCAGCCAAGTTGGTATTGCGAACACCGGGGAGCTGTTTTTT	CASSQVGIANTGELFF
NA	TRBV2	TRBJ2-3	NA	TGTGCCAGCAGTATCTTAGGGAAGGCAGATACGCAGTATTTT	CASSILGKADTQYF
NA	TRBV5-4	TRBJ2-3	TRBD1	TGTGCCAGCAGCTTCCTTCGACAGGGGCGGTCGGGAAATACGCAGTATTTT	CASSFLRQGRSGNTQYF
NA	TRBV28	TRBJ1-1	NA	TGTGCCAGCAGTCCGGGACGGCCAGGTGCTGAAGCTTTCTTT	CASSPGRPGAEAFF